The rows below give T cell receptor beta chains drawn from one sample of a study of cytomegalovirus exposure and HLA in healthy donors. The assay was immunoSEQ multiplex PCR, and TCRdb's table has in-frame clones only and misses some. The data contain 150,000 to 180,000 clones, approximately 80% of them singletons. The material sequenced was PBMCs. Receptor source: a man aged 25 to 45 in good health and CMV-seropositive. Both conserved end residues are part of each CDR3. A D gene is named only where the DNA matches it firmly. Size is stated for part of the rows, as once, few or many counts, or as a class when the clone is expanded.

CDR3aa: CAISWGGETQYF
CDR3nt: TGTGCCATCAGCTGGGGGGGAGAGACCCAGTACTTC
d_gene: TRBD2
abundance: .
j_gene: TRBJ2-5
v_gene: TRBV10-3

CDR3aa: CASIPPGQGARGYTF
CDR3nt: TGTGCCAGCATCCCCCCGGGACAGGGGGCGCGAGGCTACACCTTC
d_gene: TRBD1
abundance: .
j_gene: TRBJ1-2
v_gene: TRBV28

CDR3aa: CASSQDWASGRATQYF
CDR3nt: TGTGCCAGCAGCCAAGATTGGGCTAGCGGGAGGGCTACGCAGTATTTT
d_gene: TRBD2
abundance: .
j_gene: TRBJ2-3
v_gene: TRBV4-2

CDR3aa: CASSFDRETDTQYF
CDR3nt: TGCGCCAGCAGCTTCGACAGGGAAACAGATACGCAGTATTTT
d_gene: TRBD1
abundance: .
j_gene: TRBJ2-3
v_gene: TRBV5-1

CDR3aa: CASKPREGQETQYF
CDR3nt: TGTGCTAGTAAGCCACGGGAAGGCCAAGAGACCCAGTACTTC
d_gene: .
abundance: .
j_gene: TRBJ2-5
v_gene: TRBV12-5

CDR3aa: CASSLGGRGAAGGEQFF
CDR3nt: TGTGCCAGCAGCTTAGGAGGCAGGGGGGCAGCGGGAGGTGAGCAGTTCTTC
d_gene: TRBD2
abundance: once
j_gene: TRBJ2-1
v_gene: TRBV7-3

CDR3aa: CASSRTGGQYEQYF
CDR3nt: TGTGCCAGCAGCAGGACAGGGGGCCAATACGAGCAGTACTTC
d_gene: TRBD1
abundance: .
j_gene: TRBJ2-7
v_gene: TRBV6-6

CDR3aa: CASRSSGSFSYEQYF
CDR3nt: TGTGCCAGCAGGTCTAGCGGGAGTTTCTCCTACGAGCAGTACTTC
d_gene: TRBD2
abundance: .
j_gene: TRBJ2-7
v_gene: TRBV7-2

CDR3aa: CSVVRQGAGYEQYF
CDR3nt: TGCAGCGTTGTGAGACAGGGGGCGGGCTACGAGCAGTACTTC
d_gene: TRBD1
abundance: .
j_gene: TRBJ2-7
v_gene: TRBV29-1

CDR3aa: CASSQLFSYEQYF
CDR3nt: TGTGCCAGCAGCCAGCTATTTTCCTACGAGCAGTACTTC
d_gene: .
abundance: .
j_gene: TRBJ2-7
v_gene: TRBV4-2

CDR3aa: CASSATGPSGANVLTF
CDR3nt: TGTGCCAGCAGCGCTACAGGGCCATCTGGGGCCAACGTCCTGACTTTC
d_gene: .
abundance: .
j_gene: TRBJ2-6
v_gene: TRBV7-9

CDR3aa: CASSSLVGNTEAFF
CDR3nt: TGTGCCAGCAGCTCCCTGGTGGGCAACACTGAAGCTTTCTTT
d_gene: .
abundance: few
j_gene: TRBJ1-1
v_gene: TRBV7-9

CDR3aa: CASSYATGSGYTF
CDR3nt: TGTGCCAGCAGTTACGCGACAGGGAGTGGCTACACCTTC
d_gene: TRBD1
abundance: .
j_gene: TRBJ1-2
v_gene: TRBV6-5

CDR3aa: CSVEELASPDTQYF
CDR3nt: TGCAGCGTTGAGGAGTTGGCTAGCCCAGATACGCAGTATTTT
d_gene: .
abundance: few
j_gene: TRBJ2-3
v_gene: TRBV29-1

CDR3aa: CAWTKRKTSGDYEQYF
CDR3nt: TGTGCCTGGACAAAGAGAAAGACTAGCGGAGACTACGAGCAGTACTTC
d_gene: TRBD2
abundance: .
j_gene: TRBJ2-7
v_gene: TRBV30

CDR3aa: CASSLRLGFGYEQYF
CDR3nt: TGTGCCAGCAGTCTCCGACTGGGTTTTGGCTACGAGCAGTACTTC
d_gene: .
abundance: .
j_gene: TRBJ2-7
v_gene: TRBV28

CDR3aa: CASSPRGGNTDTQYF
CDR3nt: TGCGCCAGCAGCCCCCGGGGGGGGAACACAGATACGCAGTATTTT
d_gene: TRBD2
abundance: .
j_gene: TRBJ2-3
v_gene: TRBV5-1

CDR3aa: CASRPLVGGYEQYF
CDR3nt: TGCGCCAGCAGACCCCTGGTGGGGGGCTACGAGCAGTACTTC
d_gene: .
abundance: .
j_gene: TRBJ2-7
v_gene: TRBV5-1

CDR3aa: CASSPRGAGANEQFF
CDR3nt: TGTGCCAGCAGCCCCAGGGGAGCGGGAGCAAATGAGCAGTTCTTC
d_gene: TRBD2
abundance: .
j_gene: TRBJ2-1
v_gene: TRBV7-8

CDR3aa: CASSPGQSSYNEQFF
CDR3nt: TGTGCCAGCAGCCCAGGACAGAGCTCCTACAATGAGCAGTTCTTC
d_gene: .
abundance: few
j_gene: TRBJ2-1
v_gene: TRBV11-2

CDR3aa: CASSSTTQRVSSYNEQFF
CDR3nt: TGTGCCAGCAGCTCGACTACCCAGCGGGTTAGCTCCTACAATGAGCAGTTCTTC
d_gene: .
abundance: few
j_gene: TRBJ2-1
v_gene: TRBV7-3

CDR3aa: CASSVGLPREQFF
CDR3nt: TGTGCCAGCAGCGTGGGGCTGCCGCGTGAGCAGTTCTTC
d_gene: .
abundance: .
j_gene: TRBJ2-1
v_gene: TRBV7-9

CDR3aa: CASSLVAGVDNEQFF
CDR3nt: TGCGCCAGCAGCTTGGTCGCGGGAGTTGACAATGAGCAGTTCTTC
d_gene: TRBD2
abundance: .
j_gene: TRBJ2-1
v_gene: TRBV5-1

CDR3aa: CASSLVFGELFF
CDR3nt: TGTGCCAGCAGCTTAGTCTTCGGGGAGCTGTTTTTT
d_gene: .
abundance: few
j_gene: TRBJ2-2
v_gene: TRBV7-9

CDR3aa: CASSQPTGGKYYEQYF
CDR3nt: TGCGCCAGCAGCCAACCCACAGGGGGCAAGTACTACGAGCAGTACTTC
d_gene: TRBD1
abundance: .
j_gene: TRBJ2-7
v_gene: TRBV4-1

CDR3aa: CASSPAWTKARGQPQHF
CDR3nt: TGTGCCAGCAGTCCCGCCTGGACGAAGGCAAGGGGACAGCCCCAGCATTTT
d_gene: .
abundance: .
j_gene: TRBJ1-5
v_gene: TRBV28

CDR3aa: CASSLDRGYTEAFF
CDR3nt: TGTGCCAGCAGTTTGGACAGGGGGTACACTGAAGCTTTCTTT
d_gene: TRBD1
abundance: .
j_gene: TRBJ1-1
v_gene: TRBV7-2

CDR3aa: CANEISGSGEQYF
CDR3nt: TGTGCCAACGAAATTAGCGGGAGTGGCGAGCAGTACTTC
d_gene: TRBD2
abundance: .
j_gene: TRBJ2-7
v_gene: TRBV2

CDR3aa: CASSDIATNEKLFF
CDR3nt: TGTGCCAGCAGCGACATCGCAACTAATGAAAAACTGTTTTTT
d_gene: .
abundance: .
j_gene: TRBJ1-4
v_gene: TRBV6-1

CDR3aa: CASTSGGGDTQYF
CDR3nt: TGTGCCAGCACTTCCGGCGGGGGAGATACGCAGTATTTT
d_gene: TRBD2
abundance: .
j_gene: TRBJ2-3
v_gene: TRBV28

CDR3aa: CASSPGDRESQHF
CDR3nt: TGCGCCAGCAGCCCAGGGGACAGGGAGTCCCAGCATTTT
d_gene: TRBD1
abundance: .
j_gene: TRBJ1-5
v_gene: TRBV10-2

CDR3aa: CASSYSSSGYEQYF
CDR3nt: TGTGCCAGCAGTTACTCGTCTAGCGGTTACGAGCAGTACTTC
d_gene: TRBD2
abundance: .
j_gene: TRBJ2-7
v_gene: TRBV6-6

CDR3aa: CASSGGWTGRETQYF
CDR3nt: TGTGCCAGCAGCGGGGGATGGACAGGCCGAGAGACCCAGTACTTC
d_gene: TRBD1
abundance: .
j_gene: TRBJ2-5
v_gene: TRBV9

CDR3aa: CASSLSFGRGYTF
CDR3nt: TGTGCCAGCAGTTTATCGTTCGGTCGTGGCTACACCTTC
d_gene: .
abundance: .
j_gene: TRBJ1-2
v_gene: TRBV27

CDR3aa: CASSFGSRQGHEQYF
CDR3nt: TGCGCCAGCAGCTTCGGATCTAGACAGGGACACGAGCAGTACTTC
d_gene: TRBD1
abundance: .
j_gene: TRBJ2-7
v_gene: TRBV5-1

CDR3aa: CASSFISGAETQYF
CDR3nt: TGTGCCAGCAGCTTTATTAGCGGGGCAGAGACCCAGTACTTC
d_gene: TRBD2
abundance: .
j_gene: TRBJ2-5
v_gene: TRBV11-2

CDR3aa: CAWSLGGPSGETQYF
CDR3nt: TGTGCCTGGAGCCTGGGAGGGCCCTCCGGGGAGACCCAGTACTTC
d_gene: TRBD2
abundance: few
j_gene: TRBJ2-5
v_gene: TRBV30

CDR3aa: CASSFQAGVVYEQYF
CDR3nt: TGTGCCAGCAGTTTCCAAGCGGGAGTTGTCTACGAGCAGTACTTC
d_gene: TRBD2
abundance: .
j_gene: TRBJ2-7
v_gene: TRBV28

CDR3aa: CASRGDRAPTYEQYF
CDR3nt: TGTGCCAGCAGGGGGGACAGGGCACCCACCTACGAGCAGTACTTC
d_gene: TRBD1
abundance: once
j_gene: TRBJ2-7
v_gene: TRBV28

CDR3aa: CASIPWTGGVDTQYF
CDR3nt: TGTGCCAGCATCCCCTGGACAGGGGGCGTGGATACGCAGTATTTT
d_gene: TRBD1
abundance: .
j_gene: TRBJ2-3
v_gene: TRBV28

CDR3aa: CASSPHLRSGELFF
CDR3nt: TGTGCCAGCAGCCCCCACCTCCGTAGCGGGGAGCTGTTTTTT
d_gene: .
abundance: .
j_gene: TRBJ2-2
v_gene: TRBV7-9

CDR3aa: CASSWRRNTEAFF
CDR3nt: TGTGCCAGCAGTTGGCGGAGGAACACTGAAGCTTTCTTT
d_gene: .
abundance: .
j_gene: TRBJ1-1
v_gene: TRBV6-6

CDR3aa: CASSPDRGLDTQYF
CDR3nt: TGTGCTAGCAGCCCGGACAGGGGGTTGGATACGCAGTATTTT
d_gene: TRBD1
abundance: .
j_gene: TRBJ2-3
v_gene: TRBV7-7

CDR3aa: CASIDREGGMNTEAFF
CDR3nt: TGTGCCAGTATTGATAGGGAGGGTGGGATGAACACTGAAGCTTTCTTT
d_gene: .
abundance: .
j_gene: TRBJ1-1
v_gene: TRBV19

CDR3aa: CAWSIRGPTAGGNTIYF
CDR3nt: TGTGCCTGGAGCATCAGGGGACCTACAGCCGGGGGAAACACCATATATTTT
d_gene: .
abundance: once
j_gene: TRBJ1-3
v_gene: TRBV30

CDR3aa: CATSRAGTGKSYEQYF
CDR3nt: TGTGCCACCAGCAGAGCTGGGACAGGGAAATCCTACGAGCAGTACTTC
d_gene: TRBD1
abundance: .
j_gene: TRBJ2-7
v_gene: TRBV15

CDR3aa: CASSDGRGTEAFF
CDR3nt: TGTGCCAGCAGTGACGGCAGAGGCACTGAAGCTTTCTTT
d_gene: .
abundance: .
j_gene: TRBJ1-1
v_gene: TRBV6-4

CDR3aa: CASSPTGEAGANVLTF
CDR3nt: TGTGCCAGTAGTCCGACGGGGGAGGCTGGGGCCAACGTCCTGACTTTC
d_gene: .
abundance: few
j_gene: TRBJ2-6
v_gene: TRBV19

CDR3aa: CASSLQQGSGELFF
CDR3nt: TGCGCCAGCAGCTTGCAACAGGGGTCCGGGGAGCTGTTTTTT
d_gene: TRBD1
abundance: few
j_gene: TRBJ2-2
v_gene: TRBV5-1

CDR3aa: CASSLALNNEQFF
CDR3nt: TGTGCCAGCAGCTTAGCATTAAACAATGAGCAGTTCTTC
d_gene: .
abundance: few
j_gene: TRBJ2-1
v_gene: TRBV7-6

CDR3aa: CASSARPPGGPYEQYF
CDR3nt: TGTGCCAGCAGCGCCCGTCCCCCGGGAGGGCCCTACGAGCAGTACTTC
d_gene: TRBD2
abundance: .
j_gene: TRBJ2-7
v_gene: TRBV11-2